The following is a T cell receptor beta chain sequence with its context. The CDR3 end shows no conserved phenylalanine or tryptophan, and so a read error is likely. The ends lost 2 bases at V and 7 bases at J; junction bases unmatched: 5. This CDR3 spans 16 amino acids. This entry comes from a study of T-cell reconstitution after alpha-beta-depleted transplantation in children. Unique molecular identifiers were used in preparing the TCRbeta library. Each CDR3 protein gets one entry after TCRdb re-called the PCR reads with MiXCR. The sample includes over 200,000 distinct CDR3 sequences, under 9.5% of them seen just once.

The receptor was isolated from a human donor who donated a stem cell graft to a child with acute lymphoblastic leukemia. The V gene is TRBV12-3 or TRBV12-4, the J gene TRBJ2-2; 12 nucleotides line up with TRBD1. The material sequenced was PBMCs from the stem cell graft donor, taken from the stem cell graft. The CDR3 spells CASSLWDRGLIGELFV. The DNA for the CDR3 is TGTGCCAGCAGTTTATGGGACAGGGGGCTGATCGGGGAGCTGTTTGTT.